This T cell receptor (beta chain) was observed in a study of control samples from healthy donors and cancer patients. Generated by immunoSEQ multiplex PCR, the TCRdb table keeps only in-frame clones and is missing some. In the table there are fewer than 200,000 clones, around 90% of which are singletons. Germline values: CDR1 SNHLY, CDR2 FYNNEI. V dropped 4 bases and J dropped 4; count of bases not matched to a gene: 3. This CDR3 is built from 14 residues. The sequence was obtained from a woman in her forties or fifties in good health. The material sequenced was blood. The chain is built from TRBV2 and TRBJ2-1, with TRBD2 identical over 8 bases. The CDR3 loop is CASSASGPYNEQFF. CDR3 sequence (DNA): TGTGCCAGCAGTGCTAGCGGGCCGTACAATGAGCAGTTCTTC.